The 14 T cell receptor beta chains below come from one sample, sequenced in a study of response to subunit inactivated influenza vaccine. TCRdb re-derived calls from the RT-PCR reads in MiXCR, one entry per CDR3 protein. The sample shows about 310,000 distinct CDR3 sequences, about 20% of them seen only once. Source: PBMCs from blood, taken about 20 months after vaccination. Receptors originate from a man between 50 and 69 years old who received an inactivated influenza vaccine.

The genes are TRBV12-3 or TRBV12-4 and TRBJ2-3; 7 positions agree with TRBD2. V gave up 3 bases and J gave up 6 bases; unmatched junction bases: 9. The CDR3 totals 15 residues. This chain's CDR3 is CASSFLAVDTDTQYF. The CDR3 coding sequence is TGTGCCAGCAGTTTCCTAGCGGTGGATACGGATACGCAGTATTTT.

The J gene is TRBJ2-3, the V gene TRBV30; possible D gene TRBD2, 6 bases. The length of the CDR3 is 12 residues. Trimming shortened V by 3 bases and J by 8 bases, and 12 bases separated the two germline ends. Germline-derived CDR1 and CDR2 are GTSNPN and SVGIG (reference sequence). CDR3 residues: CAWSRDSGTQYF. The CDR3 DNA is TGTGCCTGGAGCCGGGACTCCGGTACGCAGTATTTT.

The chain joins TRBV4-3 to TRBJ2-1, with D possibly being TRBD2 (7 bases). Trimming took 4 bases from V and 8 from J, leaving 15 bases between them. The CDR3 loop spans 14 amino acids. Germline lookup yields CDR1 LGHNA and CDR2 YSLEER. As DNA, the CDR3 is TGCGCCAGCAGCCGGGGGGGGCCGGGGGATGAGCAGTTCTTC. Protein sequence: CASSRGGPGDEQFF.

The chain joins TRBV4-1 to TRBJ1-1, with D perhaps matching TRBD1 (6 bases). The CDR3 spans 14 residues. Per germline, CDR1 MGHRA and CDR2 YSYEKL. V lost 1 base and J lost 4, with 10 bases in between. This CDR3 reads CASSQAPGVTEAFF. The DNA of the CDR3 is TGCGCCAGCAGCCAAGCCCCAGGGGTCACTGAAGCTTTCTTT.

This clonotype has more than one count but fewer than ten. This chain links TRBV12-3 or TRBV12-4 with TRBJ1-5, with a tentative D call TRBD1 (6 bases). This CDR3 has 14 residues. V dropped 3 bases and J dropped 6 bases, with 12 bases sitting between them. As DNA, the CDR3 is TGTGCCAGCAGTTTCTTAACAGGGAGTCAGCCCCAGCATTTT. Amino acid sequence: CASSFLTGSQPQHF.

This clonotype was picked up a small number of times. CDR3 residues: CASTRTGVNQPQHF. The CDR3 nucleotides are TGTGCCAGCACCCGGACAGGGGTCAATCAGCCCCAGCATTTT. The chain has TRBV6-2 or TRBV6-3 and TRBJ1-5; 9 nucleotides agree with TRBD1. The CDR3 consists of 14 residues. With V trimmed by 7 bases and J by 3 bases, 4 bases remained unmatched. CDR1 and CDR2 from the germline V gene are MNHEY and SVGEGT.

For the CDR3, the DNA is TGCGCCAGCAGCCTTTATAGGGACAGTTCCTATGGCTACACCTTC. Translation: CASSLYRDSSYGYTF. The chain carries TRBV4-1 and TRBJ1-2, with TRBD1 matching 7 bases. Unmatched junction bases numbered 9, after V lost 4 bases and J lost 4 bases. The germline V gene encodes CDR1 MGHRA and CDR2 YSYEKL. CDR3 length: 15 residues.

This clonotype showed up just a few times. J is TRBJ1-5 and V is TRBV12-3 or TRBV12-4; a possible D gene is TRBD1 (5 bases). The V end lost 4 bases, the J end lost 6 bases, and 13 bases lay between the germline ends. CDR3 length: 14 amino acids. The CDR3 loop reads CASSSLGVTQPQHF. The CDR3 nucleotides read TGTGCCAGCAGTTCCCTAGGGGTGACTCAGCCCCAGCATTTT.

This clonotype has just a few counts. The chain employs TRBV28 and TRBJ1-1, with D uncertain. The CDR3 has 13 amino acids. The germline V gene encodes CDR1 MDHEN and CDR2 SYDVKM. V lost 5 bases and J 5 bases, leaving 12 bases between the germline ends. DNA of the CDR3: TGTGCCAGCAGTCCCCCAGGTGTGACTGAAGCTTTCTTT. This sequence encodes CASSPPGVTEAFF.

The CDR3 reads CASSQTDKNNEQFF. DNA for the CDR3: TGTGCCAGCAGCCAGACGGACAAGAACAATGAGCAGTTCTTC. The chain carries TRBV5-4 and TRBJ2-1; TRBD1 might be the D (5 bases). With 4 bases removed from V and 5 bases from J, the gap between germline ends came to 13 bases. CDR3 length: 14 amino acids. Germline values: CDR1 SGHNT, CDR2 YYREEE (reference sequence).

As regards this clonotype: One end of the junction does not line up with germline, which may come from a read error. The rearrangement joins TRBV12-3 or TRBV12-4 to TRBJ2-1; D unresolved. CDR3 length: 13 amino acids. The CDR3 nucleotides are TGTGCCAGCAGCCCCTCCATTGGAGCAGTTAAGGTCTTC. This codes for CASSPSIGAVKVF.

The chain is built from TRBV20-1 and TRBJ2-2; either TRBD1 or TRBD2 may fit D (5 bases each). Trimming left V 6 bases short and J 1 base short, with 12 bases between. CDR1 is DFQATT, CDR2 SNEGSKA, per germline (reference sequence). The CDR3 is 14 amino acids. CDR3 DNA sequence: TGCAGTGCCCCACAGGACTGGAACACCGGGGAGCTGTTTTTT. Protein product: CSAPQDWNTGELFF.

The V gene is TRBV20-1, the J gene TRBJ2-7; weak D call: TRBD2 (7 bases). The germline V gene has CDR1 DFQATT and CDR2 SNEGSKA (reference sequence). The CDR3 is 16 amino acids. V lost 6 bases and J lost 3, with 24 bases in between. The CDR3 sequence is CSAPRQGGVISYEQYF. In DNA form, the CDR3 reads TGCAGTGCCCCGCGACAAGGGGGGGTCATCAGCTACGAGCAGTACTTC.

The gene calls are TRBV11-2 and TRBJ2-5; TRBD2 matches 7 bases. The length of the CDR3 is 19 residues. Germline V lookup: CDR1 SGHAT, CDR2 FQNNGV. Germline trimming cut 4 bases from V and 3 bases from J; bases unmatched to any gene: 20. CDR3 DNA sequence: TGTGCCAGCAGCTCCGCTCCAGCGGGGCTCCTTTTCCCAAAAGAGACCCAGTACTTC. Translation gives CASSSAPAGLLFPKETQYF.